These T cell receptor beta chains were read from a single sample in a study of T cell repertoires in cytomegalovirus infection. From the reads, TCRdb called clonotypes with MiXCR, one entry per CDR3 protein. Among hundreds of thousands of distinct CDR3 sequences listed, 30% to 40% were seen once. Their antigen targets remain unknown. The sample consisted of cultured CD8+ T cells from PBMCs, taken from culture after CMV antigen stimulation. These receptors all come from a human donor in good health (CMV status not recorded). Some clones in this sample may be carry-over from other donors' samples. CDR3s include the opening cysteine and the closing phenylalanine or tryptophan. D genes are given only for firm matches. Not all rows give a size; the values are once, few, many and, for expanded clones, a class.

.	.	TRBJ2-7	13	TRBV27	CASSHRVGFEQYF	TGTGCCAGCAGCCATCGCGTAGGGTTCGAGCAGTACTTC
.	TRBD2	TRBJ2-1	15	TRBV5-1	CASSMDAGGYNEQFF	TGCGCCAGCAGCATGGATGCGGGGGGCTACAATGAGCAGTTCTTC
.	TRBD1	TRBJ1-1	18	TRBV6-6	CASSYSSDRVVGGAEAFF	TGTGCCAGCAGTTATTCTTCCGACAGGGTCGTTGGAGGCGCTGAAGCTTTCTTT
.	.	TRBJ2-5	16	TRBV4-3	CASSQEPAGIVETQYF	TGCGCCAGCAGCCAAGAACCGGCGGGGATTGTCGAGACCCAGTACTTC
few	.	TRBJ1-5	14	TRBV19	CASSWGKGNQPQHF	TGTGCCAGTAGTTGGGGAAAGGGCAATCAGCCCCAGCATTTT
few	.	TRBJ1-2	12	TRBV19	CASRHTNYGYTF	TGTGCCAGCAGGCATACTAACTATGGCTACACCTTC
many	.	TRBJ2-1	13	TRBV7-8	CASSLARRNEQFF	TGTGCCAGCAGCTTAGCTAGGCGGAATGAGCAGTTCTTC
few	.	TRBJ2-1	11	TRBV6-5	CASSYSSEQFF	TGTGCCAGCAGTTACTCGTCTGAGCAGTTCTTC
few	TRBD2	TRBJ2-5	15	TRBV6-1	CASRRELAGMETQYF	TGTGCCAGCCGGCGGGAACTAGCGGGGATGGAGACCCAGTACTTC
many	TRBD1	TRBJ2-7	16	TRBV12-3/TRBV12-4	CASSSRDRAKIVEQYF	TGTGCCAGCAGTTCGCGGGACAGGGCGAAAATAGTCGAGCAGTACTTC
many	TRBD1	TRBJ2-1	15	TRBV27	CASSLSGTGHNEQFF	TGTGCCAGCAGTTTATCCGGGACAGGCCACAATGAGCAGTTCTTC
.	TRBD1	TRBJ2-3	16	TRBV12-3/TRBV12-4	CASSPRTGQWTDTQYF	TGTGCCAGCAGTCCACGGACAGGTCAATGGACAGATACGCAGTATTTT
.	.	TRBJ2-7	15	TRBV15	CATSRDRSYPYEQYF	TGTGCCACCAGCAGAGATCGTTCCTACCCCTACGAGCAGTACTTC
once	.	TRBJ2-3	13	TRBV4-3	CASSQALGGIVYF	TGCGCCAGCAGCCAAGCGTTAGGGGGGATCGTGTATTTT
.	.	TRBJ1-5	13	TRBV28	CASTLGLNQPQHF	TGTGCCAGCACCTTAGGGCTAAATCAGCCCCAGCATTTT
.	TRBD1	TRBJ1-1	16	TRBV20-1	CSASGTDLPMNTEAFF	TGCAGTGCTAGTGGGACAGACCTCCCCATGAACACTGAAGCTTTCTTT
.	TRBD2	TRBJ2-2	14	TRBV4-1	CASSQGAGFGELFF	TGCGCCAGCAGCCAAGGAGCGGGATTCGGGGAGCTGTTTTTT
.	.	TRBJ1-6	14	TRBV7-8	CASSGPLYNSPLHF	TGTGCCAGCTCAGGACCGCTCTATAATTCACCCCTCCACTTT
.	TRBD2	TRBJ2-2	19	TRBV6-6	CASSYGVFRGEGEPGELFF	TGTGCCAGCAGTTACGGGGTTTTTCGGGGGGAAGGAGAACCCGGGGAGCTGTTTTTT
many	TRBD2	TRBJ2-5	17	TRBV12-5	CASGPAGKHDYQETQYF	TGTGCTAGTGGTCCAGCGGGAAAGCATGACTACCAAGAGACCCAGTACTTC
once	TRBD2	TRBJ2-3	18	TRBV7-2	CASSFQFSGGEYTDTQYF	TGTGCCAGCAGCTTCCAATTTAGCGGGGGGGAGTACACAGATACGCAGTATTTT
few	.	TRBJ1-1	13	TRBV6-5	CASTWGINTEAFF	TGTGCCAGCACCTGGGGGATTAACACTGAAGCTTTCTTT
.	.	TRBJ2-5	15	TRBV18	CASSRSGSYQETQYF	TGTGCCAGCTCACGGAGCGGGTCGTACCAAGAGACCCAGTACTTC
.	.	TRBJ2-1	14	TRBV10-3	CALGRGSSYNEQFF	TGTGCCCTGGGACGGGGAAGCTCCTACAATGAGCAGTTCTTC
few	TRBD2	TRBJ2-7	14	TRBV27	CASSSGLAGAEQYF	TGTGCCAGCAGTTCGGGACTAGCCGGGGCCGAGCAGTACTTC
many	TRBD1	TRBJ2-1	13	TRBV24-1	CATSATGGYEQFF	TGTGCCACCAGTGCGACAGGGGGCTATGAGCAGTTCTTC
.	.	TRBJ1-6	15	TRBV28	CASSLGAGRDSPLHF	TGTGCCAGCAGTTTAGGTGCGGGGAGGGATTCACCCCTCCACTTT
.	TRBD1	TRBJ2-7	16	TRBV7-9	CASSSTGTGASYEQYF	TGTGCCAGCAGCTCAACGGGGACAGGGGCATCCTACGAGCAGTACTTC
.	TRBD1	TRBJ1-1	14	TRBV10-3	CATIRGTGYPEAFF	TGTGCCACCATTCGAGGGACAGGGTATCCTGAAGCTTTCTTT
.	.	TRBJ1-3	12	TRBV5-4	CASSIGGNTIYF	TGTGCCAGCAGTATCGGAGGAAACACCATATATTTT
many	TRBD2	TRBJ2-3	19	TRBV7-2	CASSPGLAGVGSYTDTQYF	TGTGCCAGCAGCCCTGGACTAGCGGGCGTCGGGTCTTACACAGATACGCAGTATTTT
.	TRBD1	TRBJ1-1	14	TRBV4-1	CASSRGQGLIEAFF	TGCGCCAGCAGTCGAGGACAGGGGCTGATAGAAGCTTTCTTT
.	.	TRBJ2-5	12	TRBV7-6	CASSSPQETQYF	TGTGCCAGCAGCAGTCCTCAAGAGACCCAGTACTTC
many	.	TRBJ1-4	17	TRBV7-8	CASSLVSWPPTNEKLFF	TGTGCCAGCAGCTTAGTAAGCTGGCCCCCAACTAATGAAAAACTGTTTTTT
.	.	TRBJ2-5	13	TRBV7-9	CASRRDTQETQYF	TGTGCCAGCAGACGGGACACACAAGAGACCCAGTACTTC
few	.	TRBJ2-7	15	TRBV7-9	CASSLERARPYEQYF	TGTGCCAGCAGCTTAGAGAGGGCGAGACCCTACGAGCAGTACTTC
few	.	TRBJ1-2	17	TRBV2	CASSSFLKGLANYGYTF	TGTGCCAGCAGTTCCTTTCTCAAGGGGTTGGCTAACTATGGCTACACCTTC
few	.	TRBJ1-1	13	TRBV4-1	CASSQAPSSEAFF	TGCGCCAGCAGCCAAGCGCCCTCCTCAGAAGCTTTCTTT
.	.	TRBJ2-5	16	TRBV6-6	CASSYSRGPYQETQYF	TGTGCCAGCAGTTATTCGCGGGGGCCTTACCAAGAGACCCAGTACTTC
few	TRBD1	TRBJ1-2	14	TRBV10-3	CAISDWDSNYGYTF	TGTGCCATCAGTGATTGGGACAGCAATTATGGCTACACCTTC
few	.	TRBJ2-1	11	TRBV7-6	CASSLALEQFF	TGTGCCAGCAGCTTAGCGCTTGAGCAGTTCTTC
few	.	TRBJ2-7	16	TRBV7-2	CASSLGSRALRYEQYF	TGTGCCAGCAGCTTAGGTTCTCGGGCTCTTCGCTACGAGCAGTACTTC
few	.	TRBJ1-6	13	TRBV7-9	CASSPSSPSPLHF	TGTGCCAGCAGTCCCTCTTCCCCTTCACCCCTCCACTTT
few	.	TRBJ1-2	17	TRBV10-2	CASSEWVGTPPHYGYTF	TGCGCCAGCAGTGAGTGGGTGGGGACACCACCACACTATGGCTACACCTTC
.	.	TRBJ1-1	14	TRBV10-3	CAISPSGVNTEAFF	TGTGCCATCAGTCCTAGTGGGGTGAACACTGAAGCTTTCTTT
.	.	TRBJ1-1	14	TRBV6-5	CASSYGPKGPEAFF	TGTGCCAGCAGTTACGGACCTAAGGGTCCTGAAGCTTTCTTT
few	.	TRBJ1-1	15	TRBV12-3/TRBV12-4	CASSLGQTVNTEAFF	TGTGCCAGCAGTTTAGGCCAGACAGTGAACACTGAAGCTTTCTTT
.	.	TRBJ2-1	14	TRBV15	CATSVTLGRNEQFF	TGTGCCACCAGCGTGACTCTTGGCCGTAATGAGCAGTTCTTC
.	.	TRBJ2-1	14	TRBV27	CASSLSQGNNEQFF	TGTGCCAGCAGTTTATCGCAGGGTAACAATGAGCAGTTCTTC
many	.	TRBJ2-1	15	TRBV7-2	CASSLASGRNNEQFF	TGTGCCAGCAGCTTAGCCTCGGGAAGAAACAATGAGCAGTTCTTC
many	.	TRBJ2-1	12	TRBV9	CASSVDQRVKFF	TGTGCCAGCAGCGTAGACCAGCGAGTTAAGTTCTTC
.	.	TRBJ2-5	14	TRBV12-3/TRBV12-4	CTSTRTREQETQYF	TGTACCAGCACCCGGACCAGAGAGCAAGAGACCCAGTACTTC
.	.	TRBJ1-1	16	TRBV7-6	CASSLRDVLMNTEAFF	TGTGCCAGCAGCCTAAGGGACGTCTTAATGAACACTGAAGCTTTCTTT